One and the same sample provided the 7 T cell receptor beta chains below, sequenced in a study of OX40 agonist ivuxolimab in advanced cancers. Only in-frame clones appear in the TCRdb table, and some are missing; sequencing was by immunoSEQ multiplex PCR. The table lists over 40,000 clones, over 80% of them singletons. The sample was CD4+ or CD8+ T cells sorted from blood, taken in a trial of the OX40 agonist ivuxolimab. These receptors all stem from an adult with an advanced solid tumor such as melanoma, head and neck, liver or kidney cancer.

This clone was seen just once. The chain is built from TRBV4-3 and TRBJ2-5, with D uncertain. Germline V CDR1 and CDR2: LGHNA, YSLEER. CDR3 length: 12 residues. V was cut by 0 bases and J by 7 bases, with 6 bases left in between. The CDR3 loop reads CASSQETGTQYF. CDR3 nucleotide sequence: TGCGCCAGCAGCCAAGAAACCGGGACCCAGTACTTC.

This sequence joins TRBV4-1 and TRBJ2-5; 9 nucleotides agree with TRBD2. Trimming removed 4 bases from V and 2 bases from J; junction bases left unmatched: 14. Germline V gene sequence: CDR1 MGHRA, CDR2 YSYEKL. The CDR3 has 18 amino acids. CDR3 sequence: CASSRLEVAGVGQETQYF. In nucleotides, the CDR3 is TGCGCCAGCAGCCGGTTGGAGGTAGCGGGAGTGGGGCAAGAGACCCAGTACTTC.

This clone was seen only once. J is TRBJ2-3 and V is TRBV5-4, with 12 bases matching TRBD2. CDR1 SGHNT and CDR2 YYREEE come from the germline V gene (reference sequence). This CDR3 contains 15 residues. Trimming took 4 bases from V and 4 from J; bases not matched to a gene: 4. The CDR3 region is CASSRLAGDPDTQYF. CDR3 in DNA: TGTGCCAGCAGCCGACTAGCGGGAGACCCAGATACGCAGTATTTT.

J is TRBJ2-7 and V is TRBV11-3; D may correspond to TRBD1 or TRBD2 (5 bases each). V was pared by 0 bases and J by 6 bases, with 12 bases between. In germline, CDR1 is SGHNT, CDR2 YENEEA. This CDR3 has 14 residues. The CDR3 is CASSLEGASPEQYF. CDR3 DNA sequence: TGTGCCAGCAGCTTAGAAGGGGCTAGCCCCGAGCAGTACTTC.

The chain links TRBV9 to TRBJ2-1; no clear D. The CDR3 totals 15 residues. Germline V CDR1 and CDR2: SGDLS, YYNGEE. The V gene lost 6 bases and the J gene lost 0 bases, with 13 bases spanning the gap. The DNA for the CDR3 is TGTGCCAGCAAATCTGGCGTTAGCTCCTACAATGAGCAGTTCTTC. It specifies CASKSGVSSYNEQFF.

The CDR3 here is CASRLAGGLPSTDTQYF. The CDR3 DNA reads TGTGCCAGCAGGTTAGCGGGAGGGCTGCCATCCACAGATACGCAGTATTTT. V usage is TRBV5-4 and J usage is TRBJ2-3; the match to TRBD2 covers 11 bases. V was pared by 5 bases and J by 2 bases, with 10 bases of the junction left unmatched. The CDR3 spans 17 residues. CDR1 SGHNT and CDR2 YYREEE come from the germline V gene (reference sequence).

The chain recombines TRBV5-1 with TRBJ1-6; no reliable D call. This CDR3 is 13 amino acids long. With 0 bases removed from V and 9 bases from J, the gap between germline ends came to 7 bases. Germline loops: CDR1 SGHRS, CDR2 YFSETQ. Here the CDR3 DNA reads TGCGCCAGCAGCTTGGCAGCGCGTTCACCCCTCCACTTT. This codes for CASSLAARSPLHF.